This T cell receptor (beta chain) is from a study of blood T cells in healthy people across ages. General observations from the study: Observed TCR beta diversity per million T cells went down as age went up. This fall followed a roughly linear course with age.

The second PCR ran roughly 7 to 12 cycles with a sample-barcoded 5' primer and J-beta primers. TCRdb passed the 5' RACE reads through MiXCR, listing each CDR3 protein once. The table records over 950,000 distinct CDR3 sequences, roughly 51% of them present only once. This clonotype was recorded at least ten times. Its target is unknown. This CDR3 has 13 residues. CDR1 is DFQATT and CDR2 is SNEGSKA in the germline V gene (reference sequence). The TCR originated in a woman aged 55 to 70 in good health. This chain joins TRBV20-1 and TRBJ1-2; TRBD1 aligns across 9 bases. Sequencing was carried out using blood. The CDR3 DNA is TGCAGCGCACCGGGACAGGGAGGCTATGGCTACACCTTC. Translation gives CSAPGQGGYGYTF.